This T cell receptor (beta chain) emerged from a study of Tregs in tolerant kidney transplant recipients. Repertoires were generated with immunoSEQ multiplex PCR, while TCRdb's copy carries only in-frame clones and drops some. This table holds more than 25,000 clones, 70% to 85% found once. The ends were cut back, 3 bases at V and 8 bases at J, with 14 bases in the middle. The germline V gene encodes CDR1 SGHNT and CDR2 YENEEA. This CDR3 region has 14 residues. About this clone: Antigen unknown.

Input material: Tregs from blood cultured with allogeneic cells. The chain is built from TRBV11-3 and TRBJ2-1, with D uncertain. This receptor was identified in a human donor in good health. The CDR3 here is CASSFLVNEYEQFF. Written as DNA, the CDR3 is TGTGCCAGCAGCTTCCTAGTAAATGAATATGAGCAGTTCTTC.